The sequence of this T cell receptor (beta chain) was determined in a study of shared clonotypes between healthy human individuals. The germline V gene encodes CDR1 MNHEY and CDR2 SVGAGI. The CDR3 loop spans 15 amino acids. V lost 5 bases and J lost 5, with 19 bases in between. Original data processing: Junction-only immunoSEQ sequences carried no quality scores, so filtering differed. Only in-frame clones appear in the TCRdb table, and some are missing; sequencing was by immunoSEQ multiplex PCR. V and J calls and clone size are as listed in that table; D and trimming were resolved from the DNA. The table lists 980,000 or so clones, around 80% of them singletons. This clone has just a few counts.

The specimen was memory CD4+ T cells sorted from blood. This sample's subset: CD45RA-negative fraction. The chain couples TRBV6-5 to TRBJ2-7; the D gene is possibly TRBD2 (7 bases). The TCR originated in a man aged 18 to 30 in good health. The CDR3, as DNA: TGTGCCAGCAGTCGCGAGGGGGGGAGGGTCAACGAGCAGTACTTC. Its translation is CASSREGGRVNEQYF.